These 27 T cell receptor beta chains originate from one sample sequenced in a study of OX40 agonist ivuxolimab in advanced cancers. Repertoires were generated with immunoSEQ multiplex PCR, while TCRdb's copy carries only in-frame clones and drops some. The table records 65,000 to 100,000 clones, roughly 84% of them present only once. The input for sequencing was CD4+ or CD8+ T cells sorted from blood, taken in a trial of the OX40 agonist ivuxolimab. Source of these receptors: an adult with an advanced solid tumor such as melanoma, head and neck, liver or kidney cancer.

The sample holds one count of this clone. The chain has TRBV5-1 and TRBJ2-3, with TRBD2 matching 11 bases. J gave up 4 bases and V 0 bases, and 10 bases lay outside the gene matches. Germline V gene sequence: CDR1 SGHRS, CDR2 YFSETQ. The CDR3 runs 18 residues. CDR3 nucleotides: TGCGCCAGCAGCTTGGTTCCTAGCGGGAGGATTGGGGCAGATACGCAGTATTTT. Its translation: CASSLVPSGRIGADTQYF.

Written as DNA, the CDR3 is TGCAGCGTGTTAGCGGGAACCTCCTACAATGAGCAGTTCTTC. Translated: CSVLAGTSYNEQFF. The chain employs TRBV29-1 and TRBJ2-1; TRBD2 matches at 8 bases. V lost 6 bases, J lost 0 bases, and 4 bases stayed unmatched. This CDR3 contains 14 residues. Germline CDR1 SQVTM, CDR2 ANQGSEA.

The chain has TRBV23-1 and TRBJ2-4, with D possibly TRBD1 on 5 matching bases. TRBV23-1 counts as an open reading frame of uncertain function. Deletions cut 0 bases from V and 2 bases from J, with 8 bases between. The length of the CDR3 is 15 residues. The CDR3 DNA reads TGCGCCAGCAGTCAATCGGACACCCCCAAAAACATTCAGTACTTC. Protein product: CASSQSDTPKNIQYF.

This clone was seen only once. The CDR3: CASSFRSGAGNEQFF. CDR3 sequence (DNA): TGTGCCAGCAGTTTTCGTTCGGGCGCAGGGAATGAGCAGTTCTTC. The V call is TRBV28, the J call TRBJ2-1, with D possibly matching TRBD1 (5 bases). This CDR3 is 15 amino acids long. CDR1 is MDHEN, CDR2 SYDVKM, per germline. Trimming removed 3 bases at V and 7 bases at J, with 16 bases between.

This chain uses TRBV9 with TRBJ2-1; 12 positions agree with TRBD2. The CDR3 loop spans 15 amino acids. The V gene's germline CDR1 is SGDLS and CDR2 YYNGEE. The junction had 4 bases not matched to a gene; V was cut back by 4 bases and J by 5 bases. The chain's CDR3 is CASSLTSGGHNEQFF. CDR3 in DNA: TGTGCCAGCAGCCTGACTAGCGGGGGTCACAATGAGCAGTTCTTC.

The sample holds a few counts of this clone. The chain has TRBV4-3 and TRBJ2-1; 10 nucleotides agree with TRBD2. The V and J ends lost 1 base and 8 bases, in that order; junction bases with no gene match: 8. Per the germline V gene, CDR1 is LGHNA and CDR2 is YSLEER. This CDR3 is built from 16 residues. The CDR3 sequence is CASSQVTGTSEDEQFF. The CDR3, as DNA: TGCGCCAGCAGCCAAGTAACCGGGACTAGCGAGGATGAGCAGTTCTTC.

The gene calls are TRBV5-5 and TRBJ2-7; 7 bases map to TRBD2. The CDR3 is 15 amino acids. J was trimmed by 4 bases and V by 0 bases; bases with no gene match: 7. Germline V gene lookup returns CDR1 SGHKS and CDR2 YYEKEE (reference sequence). In DNA form, the CDR3 reads TGTGCCAGCAGCTTGGAGGTGGGAGGGCGTTACGAGCAGTACTTC. Encoded protein: CASSLEVGGRYEQYF.

The chain links TRBV4-2 to TRBJ2-3; D gene uncertain. This CDR3 region has 14 residues. The V end was cut by 0 bases, the J end by 2 bases, with 6 bases between. CDR1 and CDR2 (germline): LGHNA, YNFKEQ. The CDR3 spells CASSQETVTDTQYF. CDR3 coding DNA: TGTGCCAGCAGCCAAGAAACTGTCACAGATACGCAGTATTTT.

This rearrangement joins TRBV27 to TRBJ2-6, with D possibly being TRBD1 (6 bases). The germline V gene has CDR1 MNHEY and CDR2 SMNVEV (reference sequence). CDR3 length: 19 amino acids. The V and J ends lost 2 bases and 1 base respectively, with 18 bases between them. The CDR3 is CASSLHSLGHLSGANVLTF. CDR3 DNA: TGTGCCAGCAGTTTACACTCCCTGGGACACCTTTCTGGGGCCAACGTCCTGACTTTC.

The chain joins TRBV10-3 to TRBJ2-7, with 12 bases matching TRBD1. Germline-derived CDR1 and CDR2 are ENHRY and SYGVKD. With 0 bases clipped from V and 6 bases from J, the junction kept 6 bases outside the gene matches. This CDR3 contains 16 residues. CDR3 bases: TGTGCCATCAGTGAGTCGACGGGGACAGGGGGCTCCGAGCAGTACTTC. Its translation: CAISESTGTGGSEQYF.

This chain joins TRBV28 and TRBJ2-7; D not resolved. Germline CDR1 and CDR2: MDHEN and SYDVKM. The CDR3 consists of 14 residues. V dropped 7 bases and J dropped 2 bases, with 15 bases sitting between them. The CDR3 protein is CASKYNRVTYEQYF. CDR3 nucleotide sequence: TGTGCCAGCAAGTACAACCGGGTTACCTACGAGCAGTACTTC.

The rearrangement links TRBV6-1 to TRBJ1-5, with D tentatively TRBD1 (5 bases). CDR1 and CDR2 from the germline V gene are MNHNS and SASEGT. CDR3 length equals 18 residues. The V gene lost 1 base and the J gene lost 3 bases, with 19 bases spanning the gap. The CDR3, as DNA: TGTGCCAGCAGTGAAGTTGGGGGTATTGGAGGTTACAATCAGCCCCAGCATTTT. This encodes CASSEVGGIGGYNQPQHF.

The sample holds a few counts of this clone. J is TRBJ2-3 and V is TRBV2; D is ambiguous. The V and J ends lost 8 bases and 0 bases respectively, with 6 bases between them. Germline V gives CDR1 SNHLY, CDR2 FYNNEI. CDR3 length equals 12 residues. CDR3 nucleotides: TGTGCCAGCTCGACCAGCACAGATACGCAGTATTTT. Residues: CASSTSTDTQYF.

The J gene is TRBJ2-5, the V gene TRBV7-2, with TRBD2 as a possible D gene (6 bases). This CDR3 region has 13 residues. CDR1 and CDR2 from the germline V gene are SGHTA and FQGNSA. V was cut by 5 bases and J by 2 bases, with 9 bases left in between. The CDR3 is CASSLGLQETQYF. The CDR3 region has the DNA TGTGCCAGCAGCCTGGGACTTCAAGAGACCCAGTACTTC.

This chain links TRBV7-3 with TRBJ2-1; 10 nucleotides line up with TRBD2. The trim removed 5 bases at V and 6 bases at J, leaving 13 bases unmatched. CDR3 size: 17 residues. Germline V gene sequence: CDR1 SGHTA, CDR2 FQGTGA. CDR3 amino acids: CASSKIGGTSVFNEQFF. DNA of the CDR3: TGTGCCAGCAGCAAAATCGGGGGGACTAGCGTTTTCAATGAGCAGTTCTTC. Looking up the rest from reference TRBV7-3 and TRBJ2-1 gives the full variable domain: GAGVSQTPSNKVTEKGKYVELRCDPISGHTALYWYRQSLGQGPEFLIYFQGTGAADDSGLPNDRFFAVRPEGSVSTLKIQRTERGDSAVYLCASSKIGGTSVFNEQFFGPGTRLTVL.

This chain joins TRBV9 and TRBJ1-4; TRBD1 might be the D (5 bases). Trimming removed 4 bases at V and 3 bases at J, with 22 bases between. Germline assignment: CDR1 SGDLS and CDR2 YYNGEE. This CDR3 is built from 18 residues. The CDR3 DNA is TGTGCCAGCAGCCCCCCCGGGGCCCACCCGGCGGCTAATGAAAAACTGTTTTTT. This gives the protein CASSPPGAHPAANEKLFF. Supplemented by reference TRBV9 and TRBJ1-4, the full variable domain reads DSGVTQTPKHLITATGQRVTLRCSPRSGDLSVYWYQQSLDQGLQFLIQYYNGEERAKGNILERFSAQQFPDLHSELNLSSLELGDSALYFCASSPPGAHPAANEKLFFGSGTQLSVL.

This clone was observed once. This rearrangement joins TRBV2 to TRBJ2-3; D uncertain. Germline CDR1 SNHLY, CDR2 FYNNEI. CDR3 length: 14 residues. V lost 6 bases, J lost 0 bases, and 10 bases lay in between. The CDR3 sequence is CASRIPTSTDTQYF. Written as DNA, the CDR3 is TGTGCCAGCAGAATCCCCACTAGCACAGATACGCAGTATTTT.

The V and J genes are TRBV28 and TRBJ1-5; 7 bases agree with TRBD1. The CDR3 sequence is 15 residues long. Germline values: CDR1 MDHEN, CDR2 SYDVKM. With 2 bases clipped from V and 5 bases from J, the junction kept 6 bases outside the gene matches. For the CDR3, the DNA is TGTGCCAGCAGTTTAGGACCCAGGGGGGATCAGCCCCAGCATTTT. Translating gives CASSLGPRGDQPQHF. Full variable domain (outside the CDR3, taken from reference TRBV28 and TRBJ1-5): DVKVTQSSRYLVKRTGEKVFLECVQDMDHENMFWYRQDPGLGLRLIYFSYDVKMKEKGDIPEGYSVSREKKERFSLILESASTNQTSMYLCASSLGPRGDQPQHFGDGTRLSIL.

This sequence joins TRBV14 and TRBJ2-7; possible D gene TRBD2, 6 bases. The CDR3 has 14 amino acids. V shed 3 bases and J shed 1 base, with 10 bases lying between them. The germline gives CDR1 SGHDN, CDR2 FVKESK. CDR3 in amino acids: CASSQGGGSYEQYF. In DNA form, the CDR3 reads TGTGCCAGCAGCCAGGGCGGAGGGTCCTACGAGCAGTACTTC.

The V gene is TRBV19, the J gene TRBJ2-7, with a possible D match to TRBD2 (6 bases). The length of the CDR3 is 14 residues. Between the trimmed V and J ends, which lost 5 bases and 4 bases, there was a span of 15 bases. In germline, CDR1 is LNHDA, CDR2 SQIVND (reference sequence). As DNA, the CDR3 is TGTGCCAGTAGTGTAACGGGAGTATATTACGAGCAGTACTTC. Its protein product is CASSVTGVYYEQYF.

V gene TRBV28 combines with J gene TRBJ2-2; 12 bases are shared with TRBD2. From germline, CDR1 is MDHEN and CDR2 SYDVKM. Trimming removed 7 bases from V and 6 bases from J; junction bases left unmatched: 0. This CDR3 has 13 residues. The CDR3 DNA sequence: TGTGCCAGCACTAGCGGGAGGGCCGGGGAGCTGTTTTTT. Translating it yields CASTSGRAGELFF.

This clone was counted once. The chain joins TRBV15 to TRBJ2-3; a possible D gene is TRBD2 (5 bases). Germline V lookup: CDR1 LNHNV, CDR2 YYDKDF (reference sequence). This CDR3 has 15 residues. V was shortened by 1 base and J by 3 bases, with 11 bases between the two germline ends. The CDR3 bases are TGTGCCACCAGCAGAGTAGATTCGGGGACAGATACGCAGTATTTT. Translating it yields CATSRVDSGTDTQYF.

This chain joins TRBV14 and TRBJ1-1; the match to TRBD1 covers 7 bases. The CDR3 has 15 residues. J was trimmed by 0 bases and V by 5 bases; bases with no gene match: 6. Germline V CDR1 and CDR2: SGHDN, FVKESK. In DNA form, the CDR3 reads TGTGCCAGCAGCTCATGGGACAGCTTGAACACTGAAGCTTTCTTT. Amino acids: CASSSWDSLNTEAFF.

V usage is TRBV14 and J usage is TRBJ2-2; D ambiguous. CDR3 size: 12 residues. Germline-derived CDR1 and CDR2 are SGHDN and FVKESK. Trimming shortened V by 8 bases and J by 6 bases, and 10 bases separated the two germline ends. The CDR3 protein is CASSYVPGELFF. The CDR3 coding sequence is TGTGCCAGCTCCTACGTCCCCGGGGAGCTGTTTTTT. Drawing the rest from reference TRBV14 and TRBJ2-2, the complete variable domain is EAGVTQFPSHSVIEKGQTVTLRCDPISGHDNLYWYRRVMGKEIKFLLHFVKESKQDESGMPNNRFLAERTGGTYSTLKVQPAELEDSGVYFCASSYVPGELFFGEGSRLTVL.

The V and J genes are TRBV6-6 and TRBJ1-1; no clear D. V dropped 0 bases and J dropped 5 bases, with 13 bases sitting between them. CDR1 is MNHNY, CDR2 SVGAGI, per germline (reference sequence). The CDR3 runs 15 residues. CDR3 sequence reads: CASSYSRLRGTEAFF. The CDR3 DNA follows: TGTGCCAGCAGTTACTCGAGACTCCGGGGTACTGAAGCTTTCTTT.

This chain links TRBV7-2 with TRBJ1-4; a weak D match, TRBD1 (6 bases). Germline assignment: CDR1 SGHTA and CDR2 FQGNSA. This CDR3 spans 17 amino acids. Trimming shortened V by 0 bases and J by 2 bases, and 13 bases separated the two germline ends. The CDR3 reads CASSLAHPGVTNEKLFF. The CDR3 nucleotides are TGTGCCAGCAGCTTAGCCCACCCAGGGGTGACTAATGAAAAACTGTTTTTT.

This CDR3 is CASSLPVRRSYNEQFF. The DNA for the CDR3 is TGTGCCAGCAGCTTGCCCGTTAGACGCTCCTACAATGAGCAGTTCTTC. The gene calls are TRBV5-6 and TRBJ2-1, with D uncertain. The CDR3 sequence is 16 residues long. Between the trimmed V and J ends, which lost 1 base and 0 bases, there was a span of 11 bases. CDR1 is SGHDT and CDR2 is YYEEEE in the germline V gene.